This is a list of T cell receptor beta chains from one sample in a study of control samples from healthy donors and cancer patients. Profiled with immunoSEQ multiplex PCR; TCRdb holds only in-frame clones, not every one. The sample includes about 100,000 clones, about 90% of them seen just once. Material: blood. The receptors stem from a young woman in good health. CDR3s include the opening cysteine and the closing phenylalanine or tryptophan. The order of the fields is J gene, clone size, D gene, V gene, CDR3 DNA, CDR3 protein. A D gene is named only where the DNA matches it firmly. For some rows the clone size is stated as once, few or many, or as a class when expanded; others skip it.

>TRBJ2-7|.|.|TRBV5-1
TGCGCCAGCAGCTTAGGGGTATCCTACGAGCAGTACTTC
CASSLGVSYEQYF
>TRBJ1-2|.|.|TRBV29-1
TGCAGCGTCGACAGCCGATCTAACTATGGCTACACCTTC
CSVDSRSNYGYTF
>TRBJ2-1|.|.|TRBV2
TGTGCCAGCAGTGAAGGGCCTCCCCTCCCCTACAATGAGCAGTTCTTC
CASSEGPPLPYNEQFF
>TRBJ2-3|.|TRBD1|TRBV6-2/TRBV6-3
TGTGCCAGCAGTTACTGGACAGGGGGGACAGATACGCAGTATTTT
CASSYWTGGTDTQYF
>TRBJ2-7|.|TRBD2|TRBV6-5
TGTGCCAGTGCCAGCGGGGGGTATTCATACGAGCAGTACTTC
CASASGGYSYEQYF
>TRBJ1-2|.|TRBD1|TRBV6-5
TGTGCCAGCAGTTCCACAGGGGGCAATGGCTACACCTTC
CASSSTGGNGYTF
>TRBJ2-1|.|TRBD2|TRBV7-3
TGTGCCAGCAGCTTAAACAGCGGGAGAGTGGATGAGCAGTTCTTC
CASSLNSGRVDEQFF
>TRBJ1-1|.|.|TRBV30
TGTGCCTGTGCCCCCGGGACGGGGGACACTGAAGCTTTCTTT
CACAPGTGDTEAFF
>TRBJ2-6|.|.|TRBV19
TGTGCCAGTAGTACTATGAGCTCTGGGGCCAACGTCCTGACTTTC
CASSTMSSGANVLTF
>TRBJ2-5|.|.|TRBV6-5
TGTGCCAGCAGTTACGGCGATAATTTCGAGACCCAGTACTTC
CASSYGDNFETQYF
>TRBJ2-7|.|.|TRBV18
TGTGCCAGCTCACCTCCTGGGACTGTCTACGAGCAGTACTTC
CASSPPGTVYEQYF
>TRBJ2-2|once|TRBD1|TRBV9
TGTGCCAGCAGCGTATTGGCCCAGGGGGCGGCCGGGGAGCTGTTTTTT
CASSVLAQGAAGELFF
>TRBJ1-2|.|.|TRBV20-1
TGCAGTGCTTCACAGCCCTATGGCTACACCTTC
CSASQPYGYTF
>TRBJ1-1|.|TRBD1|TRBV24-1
TGTGCCACCAGTGGGAGGGACAGGGGAAAAGCTTTCTTT
CATSGRDRGKAFF
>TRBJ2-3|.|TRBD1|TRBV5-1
TGCGCCAGCAGCGGGGACAGGGGGCGTTGGTATACGCAGTATTTT
CASSGDRGRWYTQYF
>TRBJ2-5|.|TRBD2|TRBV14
TGTGCCAGCAGCCATTGGCCTAGCGGGGCGGGGGAGACCCAGTACTTC
CASSHWPSGAGETQYF
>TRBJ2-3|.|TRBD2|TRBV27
TGTGCCAGCAGTTTGGGGACTATCCCCACAGATACGCAGTATTTT
CASSLGTIPTDTQYF
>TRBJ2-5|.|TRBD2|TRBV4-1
TGCGCCAGCAGCCGGGGACTACAAGAGACCCAGTACTTC
CASSRGLQETQYF
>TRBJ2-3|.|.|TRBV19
TGTGCCAGTAGTCTACAGAGCGGGTTACGGGCAGATACGCAGTATTTT
CASSLQSGLRADTQYF
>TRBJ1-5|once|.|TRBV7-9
TGTGCCAGCAGTCCAGGGGAACAGCCCCAGCATTTT
CASSPGEQPQHF
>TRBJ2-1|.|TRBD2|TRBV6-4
TGTGCCAGCAGTGAATTAGCGGGGGGGCCTAATGAGCAGTTCTTC
CASSELAGGPNEQFF
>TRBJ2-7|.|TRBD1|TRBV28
TGTGCCAGCGGACCATTCAGGGGGCCCACCTACGAGCAGTACTTC
CASGPFRGPTYEQYF
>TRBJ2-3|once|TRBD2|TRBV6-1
TGTGCCAGCAGTGAAAGGCTAGCGGGCGGAGGGAGCACAGATACGCAGTATTTT
CASSERLAGGGSTDTQYF
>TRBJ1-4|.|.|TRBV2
TGTGCCAGCAGTGAATTGGGGGGGCTTCTTGAAAAACTGTTTTTT
CASSELGGLLEKLFF
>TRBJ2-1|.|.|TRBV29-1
TGCAGCGTTGACCGGGAAGGGTCCAATGAGCAGTTCTTC
CSVDREGSNEQFF
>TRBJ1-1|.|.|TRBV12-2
TGTGCAAGTCGCTTATATTGGGACAGGGGGATGAACACTGAAGCTTTCTTT
CASRLYWDRGMNTEAFF
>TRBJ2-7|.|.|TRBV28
TGTGCCAGCAGTTTGGTGGGTTCCTATGAGCAGTCCTTC
CASSLVGSYEQSF
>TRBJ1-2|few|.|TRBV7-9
TGTGCCAGCGGCGGTAGACGAGGCTACACCTTC
CASGGRRGYTF
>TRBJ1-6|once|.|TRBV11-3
TGTGCCAGCAGCACCGGGTCTGGCTCCTATAATTCACCCCTCCACTTT
CASSTGSGSYNSPLHF
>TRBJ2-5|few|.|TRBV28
TGTGCCAGCAGTTTATCCCGAGAGACCCAGTACTTC
CASSLSRETQYF
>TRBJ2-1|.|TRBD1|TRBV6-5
TGTGCCAGCACTGGACAGGCCTACAATGAGCAGTTCTTC
CASTGQAYNEQFF
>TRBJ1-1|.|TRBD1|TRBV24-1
TGTGCCACCAGGGAGGGACAGGGTCCGAACACTGAAGCTTTCTTT
CATREGQGPNTEAFF
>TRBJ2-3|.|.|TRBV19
TGTGCCAGTAGTATAGGGAACACAGATACGCAGTATTTT
CASSIGNTDTQYF
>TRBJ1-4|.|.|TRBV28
TGTGCCAGCAGTAGAACCGGGTCCCCACCGGGTAATGAAAAACTGTTTTTT
CASSRTGSPPGNEKLFF
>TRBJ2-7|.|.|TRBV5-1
TGCGCCAGCGGACCTTTATCGTCCTACGAGCAGTACTTC
CASGPLSSYEQYF
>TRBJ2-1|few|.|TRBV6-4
TGTGCCAGCAGTGACGGGCGGGGCAACGGGCGCGATGAGCAGTTCTTC
CASSDGRGNGRDEQFF
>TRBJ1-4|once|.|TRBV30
TGTGCCTGGGGTGGAGTAGGTGAAAAACTGTTTTTT
CAWGGVGEKLFF
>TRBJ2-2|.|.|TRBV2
TGTGCCAGCAGGGTGACAGGGAACACCGGGGAGCTGTTTTTT
CASRVTGNTGELFF
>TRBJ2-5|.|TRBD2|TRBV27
TGTGCCAGCATGAACCCGGGACTAGCGGGGGGGGCGACCCAGTACTTC
CASMNPGLAGGATQYF
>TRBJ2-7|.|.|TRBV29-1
TGCAGCGTTGCTCCCGGGCCCCACTACGAGCAGTACTTC
CSVAPGPHYEQYF
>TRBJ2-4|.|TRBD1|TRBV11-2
TGTGCCAGCAGCTTCAACCGGGACAGTCCCCCGTACTTC
CASSFNRDSPPYF
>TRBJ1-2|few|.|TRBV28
TGTGCCAGCAGTTTTCGGTCCTTTAACTATGGCTACACCTTC
CASSFRSFNYGYTF
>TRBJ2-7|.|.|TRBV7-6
TGTGCCAGCAGCTTACAGAGCACAGGGTACGAGCAGTACTTC
CASSLQSTGYEQYF
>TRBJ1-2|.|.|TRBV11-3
TGTGCCAGCAGCTGGGTTGGGGCTAACTATGGCTACACCTTC
CASSWVGANYGYTF
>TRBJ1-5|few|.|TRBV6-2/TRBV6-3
TGTGCCAGCAGTTACTCATCAGGGTTCAATCAGCCCCAGCATTTT
CASSYSSGFNQPQHF
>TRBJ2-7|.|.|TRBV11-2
TGTGCCAGCAGCCTCGACATGATCTCCTACGAGCAGTACTTC
CASSLDMISYEQYF
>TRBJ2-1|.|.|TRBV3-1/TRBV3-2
TGTGCCAGCAGCCAAGGGTGGGGTGAGCAGTTCTTC
CASSQGWGEQFF
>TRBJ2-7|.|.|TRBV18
TGTGCCAGCTCACCAGGCCCCGGGTACGAGCAGTACTTC
CASSPGPGYEQYF
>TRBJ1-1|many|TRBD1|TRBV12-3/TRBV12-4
TGTGCCAGCAGTTTATACAGGGGCACTGAAGCTTTCTTT
CASSLYRGTEAFF
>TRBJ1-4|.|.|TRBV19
TGTGCCAGTAGTATCGGGATTAATGAAAAACTGTTTTTT
CASSIGINEKLFF
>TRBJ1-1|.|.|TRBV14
TGTGCCAGCAGCCAAGCCCGGGGGACACGGGTTTTCTTT
CASSQARGTRVFF
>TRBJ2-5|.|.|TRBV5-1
TGCGCCAGCAGCTTGGTGGGCGGGACGGAAGAGACCCAGTACTTC
CASSLVGGTEETQYF
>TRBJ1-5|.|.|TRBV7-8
TGTGCCAGCAGCTCGGACGGCTTCAATCAGCCCCAGCATTTT
CASSSDGFNQPQHF
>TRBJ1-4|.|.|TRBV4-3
TGCGCCAGCAGCCAAGATTTAAGGGGCCCAACTAATGAAAAACTGTTTTTT
CASSQDLRGPTNEKLFF
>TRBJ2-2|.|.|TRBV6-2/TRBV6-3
TGTGCCAGCAGTTACACAGGATGGGGCACCGGGGAGCTGTTTTTT
CASSYTGWGTGELFF
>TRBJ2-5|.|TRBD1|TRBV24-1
TGTGCCACCAGTGAACAGGGGTTGGGGGAGACCCAGTACTTC
CATSEQGLGETQYF
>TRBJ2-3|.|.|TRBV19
TGTGCCAGTAGTCCCCGATACACAGATACGCAGTATTTT
CASSPRYTDTQYF
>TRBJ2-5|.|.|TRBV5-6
TGTGCCAGCAGCTTGGAGTCGGTAGGAGGAGAGACCCAGTACTTC
CASSLESVGGETQYF
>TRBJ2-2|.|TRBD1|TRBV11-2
TGTGCCAGCAGCTTAGTAGTTTCCGGGACAGGGGTCTCTACCGGGGAGCTGTTTTTT
CASSLVVSGTGVSTGELFF
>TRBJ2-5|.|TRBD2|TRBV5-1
TGCGCCAGCAGCTTAAGCGGGAAGTACCAAGAGACCCAGTACTTC
CASSLSGKYQETQYF